Reported below is one T cell receptor beta chain. Its antigen is currently unknown. This sample stems from a study of T-cell memory formation after mild COVID-19. Broader study findings: While clones contracting from day 15 to 85 were balanced between CD4 and CD8, later expanders leaned CD4+. CM and EM subsets held most contracting CD4+ clones; EMRA held CD8+ ones. Cross-reactive memory appears to have joined, as suggested by some responding clones showing up in pre-infection memory.

CDR1 LGHDT and CDR2 YNNKEL come from the germline V gene (reference sequence). V gave up 3 bases and J gave up 3 bases, with 11 bases separating them. The CDR3 runs 15 residues. Amplification by 5'RACE using constant-segment primers produced TCR alpha and TCR beta cDNA libraries that carried sample barcodes and UMIs. TCRdb re-called the 5' RACE reads with MiXCR, one entry per CDR3 protein. The repertoire holds under 250,000 distinct CDR3 sequences, with 15% to 17% as singletons. Sequences were obtained from PBMCs or a T cell subset sorted from them (not recorded which). The chain joins TRBV3-1 to TRBJ2-2, with D perhaps TRBD2 (6 bases). The source of this sequence is an adult woman who had mild COVID-19 (a few samples of this study predate the infection). Cell type and time point are not known. For the CDR3, the DNA is TGTGCCAGCAGCCATGTGCGGGGTCACACCGGGGAGCTGTTTTTT. This gives the protein CASSHVRGHTGELFF.